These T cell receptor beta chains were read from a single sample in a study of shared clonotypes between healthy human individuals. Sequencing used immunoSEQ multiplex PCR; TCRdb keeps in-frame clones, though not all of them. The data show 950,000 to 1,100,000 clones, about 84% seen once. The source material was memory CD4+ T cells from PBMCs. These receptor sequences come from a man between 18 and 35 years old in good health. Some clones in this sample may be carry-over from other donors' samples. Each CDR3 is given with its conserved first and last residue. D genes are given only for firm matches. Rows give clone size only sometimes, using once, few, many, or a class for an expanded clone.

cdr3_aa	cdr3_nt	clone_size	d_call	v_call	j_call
CASSFGGLIGEKLFF	TGTGCCAGCAGCTTTGGGGGGTTGATTGGGGAAAAACTGTTTTTT	-	-	TRBV7-2	TRBJ1-4
CASSPRPGQDFSYEQYF	TGTGCCAGCAGCCCCAGACCCGGACAGGACTTCTCCTACGAGCAGTACTTC	-	TRBD1	TRBV5-6	TRBJ2-7
CASSSPGLAGKGDYNEQFF	TGTGCCAGCAGCTCTCCGGGACTAGCGGGAAAGGGGGACTACAATGAGCAGTTCTTC	-	TRBD2	TRBV7-9	TRBJ2-1
CASSSGRQTGELFF	TGTGCCAGCAGTTCCGGACGGCAAACCGGGGAGCTGTTTTTT	-	-	TRBV6-5	TRBJ2-2
CASSRGLSGYTF	TGTGCCAGCTCAAGGGGCCTGTCGGGCTACACCTTC	few	-	TRBV18	TRBJ1-2
CATSRVPGQGRREKLFF	TGTGCCACCAGCAGAGTCCCGGGACAGGGGCGGAGGGAAAAACTGTTTTTT	-	TRBD1	TRBV15	TRBJ1-4
CAISGTGTDIQYF	TGTGCCATCAGTGGGACAGGGACGGACATTCAGTACTTC	-	TRBD1	TRBV10-3	TRBJ2-4
CASSVASAVWGDGEQFF	TGTGCCAGCAGCGTAGCTTCTGCGGTCTGGGGGGACGGTGAGCAGTTCTTC	-	-	TRBV9	TRBJ2-1
CASSLRAGGLAGELFF	TGTGCCAGCAGCTTAAGAGCGGGAGGGCTTGCCGGGGAGCTGTTTTTT	-	TRBD2	TRBV11-2	TRBJ2-2
CASSLDRRSSEQYF	TGTGCCAGCAGCCTCGACAGGCGTTCCTCCGAGCAGTACTTC	-	-	TRBV6-6	TRBJ2-7
CASSLDLPENEQFF	TGTGCCAGCAGCTTAGATCTCCCAGAAAATGAGCAGTTCTTC	few	-	TRBV11-2	TRBJ2-1
CATSRDRGGRGYTF	TGTGCCACCAGCAGAGACCGAGGGGGACGTGGCTACACCTTC	-	-	TRBV15	TRBJ1-2
CASSIQGDQPQHF	TGTGCCAGTAGTATACAGGGAGATCAGCCCCAGCATTTT	few	-	TRBV19	TRBJ1-5
CASSFPGHLNTEAFF	TGTGCCAGCAGCTTCCCCGGACACTTGAACACTGAAGCTTTCTTT	-	-	TRBV5-5	TRBJ1-1
CASSSFSQNYGYTF	TGTGCCAGCAGCTCGTTCAGTCAGAACTATGGCTACACCTTC	-	-	TRBV7-8	TRBJ1-2
CSVDVSDGYTF	TGCAGCGTTGATGTATCAGATGGCTACACCTTC	-	-	TRBV29-1	TRBJ1-2
CASSTPGAGANVLTF	TGTGCCAGCAGTACCCCGGGGGCTGGGGCCAACGTCCTGACTTTC	-	-	TRBV6-5	TRBJ2-6
CASSKALCLF	TGTGCCAGCAGCAAAGCGCTTTGCCTCTTC	-	-	TRBV21-1	TRBJ1-2
CASSYSWGGVEKLFF	TGTGCCAGCAGTTACTCGTGGGGAGGGGTCGAAAAACTGTTTTTT	-	-	TRBV6-5	TRBJ1-4
CASRDNSNQPQHF	TGCGCCAGCAGGGACAATAGCAATCAGCCCCAGCATTTT	-	-	TRBV5-1	TRBJ1-5
CASSLITGGGWGNQPQHF	TGTGCCAGCAGCTTGATCACAGGGGGTGGCTGGGGCAATCAGCCCCAGCATTTT	few	TRBD1	TRBV5-6	TRBJ1-5
CASGDRQGPQETQYF	TGTGCCAGCGGGGACCGACAGGGTCCCCAAGAGACCCAGTACTTC	once	TRBD1	TRBV28	TRBJ2-5
CASSLGTSGSRNEQYF	TGTGCCAGCAGCTTAGGGACTAGCGGGAGTAGGAACGAGCAGTACTTC	-	TRBD2	TRBV5-5	TRBJ2-7